This T cell receptor beta chain was sequenced during a study of early T cells in non-severe SARS-CoV-2 infection. About the research overall: With bulk RNA from unsorted whole blood as input, sequencing yielded unpaired chains.

Unique molecular identifier tags were affixed to discrete cDNA molecules. TCRdb reprocessed the 5' RACE reads via MiXCR and lists one record per CDR3 protein. The data show 50,000 to 60,000 distinct CDR3 sequences, with 10% seen just once and under 6% held by the top ten. There are a few counts of this clonotype. From germline, CDR1 is SGHVS and CDR2 FQNEAQ. CDR3 length: 16 residues. Trimming shortened V by 5 bases and J by 0 bases, and 11 bases separated the two germline ends. The receptor was derived from an adult who was a healthcare worker with PCR-confirmed SARS-CoV-2 infection or an uninfected control (not recorded which). V and J are TRBV7-8 and TRBJ2-6; D is unclear. Material: whole blood. The CDR3 DNA follows: TGTGCCAGCAGCGCCCATCTAATCTCTGGGGCCAACGTCCTGACTTTC. This sequence encodes CASSAHLISGANVLTF.